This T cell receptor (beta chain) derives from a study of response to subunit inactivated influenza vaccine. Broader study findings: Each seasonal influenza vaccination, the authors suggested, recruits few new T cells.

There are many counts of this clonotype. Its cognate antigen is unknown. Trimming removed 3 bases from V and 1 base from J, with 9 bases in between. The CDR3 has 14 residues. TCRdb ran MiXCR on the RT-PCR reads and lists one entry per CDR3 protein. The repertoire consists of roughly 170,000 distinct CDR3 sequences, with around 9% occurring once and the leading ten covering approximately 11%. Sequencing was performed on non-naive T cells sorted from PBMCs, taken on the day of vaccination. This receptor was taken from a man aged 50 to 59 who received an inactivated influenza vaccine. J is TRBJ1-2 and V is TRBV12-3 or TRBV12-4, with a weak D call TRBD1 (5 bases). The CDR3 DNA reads TGTGCCAGCAGTTTTCGGGGGGGTAACTATGGCTACACCTTC. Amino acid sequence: CASSFRGGNYGYTF.